These 26 T cell receptor beta chains were sequenced from one sample in a study of blood T cell repertoires in COVID-19. The method was immunoSEQ multiplex PCR; TCRdb's version includes in-frame clones alone and lacks a portion of them. The repertoire holds about 200,000 clones, with approximately 82% as singletons. The material sequenced was peripheral blood. These receptors all stem from a man aged 45-65 years with active or convalescent COVID-19.

This clone was counted between two and nine times. In this CDR3 the conserved last residue, phenylalanine or tryptophan, is missing, so a read error is likely. Because the CDR3's place on the DNA is in doubt, the DNA is left out and the CDR3 is given as listed by TCRdb. This chain uses TRBV21-1 with TRBJ2-7; TRBD1, as called in the table, went unchecked against the DNA. TRBV21-1 has pseudogene status. Including both end residues, the CDR3 is 8 amino acids long. This chain's CDR3 is CASSKGGL.

The chain recombines TRBV5-1 with TRBJ2-5; D uncertain. The CDR3 extends over 14 amino acids. Germline lookup yields CDR1 SGHRS and CDR2 YFSETQ. V lost 5 bases and J lost 0, with 11 bases in between. The CDR3 bases are TGCGCCAGCAGGCCCACTTCGTACCAAGAGACCCAGTACTTC. Its translation: CASRPTSYQETQYF.

Concerning this clone itself: One base away lies a much larger clone, so this may be a sequencing read error. This same CDR3 is encoded by further DNA sequences in the sample. The chain recombines TRBV7-2 with TRBJ2-2; possibly TRBD1 for D (5 bases). CDR3 length: 14 amino acids. The germline V and J ends were trimmed by 1 base and 5 bases, with 8 bases remaining between them. Germline V gives CDR1 SGHTA, CDR2 FQGNSA. CDR3 region: CASSLEGVTGELFF. For the CDR3, the DNA is TGTGCCAGCAGCTTAGAAGGGGTAACCGGGGAGCTGTTTTTT.

The table lists this clone with a count of one. The J gene is TRBJ2-1, the V gene TRBV7-6; 7 positions agree with TRBD2. V was pared by 3 bases and J by 1 base, with 6 bases of the junction left unmatched. The germline V gene encodes CDR1 SGHVS and CDR2 FNYEAQ. There are 16 residues in the CDR3. The CDR3 nucleotides are TGTGCCAGCAGCTTTGGGGGGGGTAGGTCCTACAATGAGCAGTTCTTC. This codes for CASSFGGGRSYNEQFF.

The chain recombines TRBV27 with TRBJ1-2; 7 nucleotides agree with TRBD1. The CDR3 length is 16 residues. Germline trimming cut 4 bases from V and 4 bases from J; bases unmatched to any gene: 12. Germline-derived CDR1 and CDR2 are MNHEY and SMNVEV (reference sequence). The CDR3 sequence is CASSSPTSTGSYGYTF. The CDR3 nucleotides read TGTGCCAGCAGTTCCCCCACCTCGACAGGGAGCTATGGCTACACCTTC.

A word on this clone: The sample contains more than one DNA sequence encoding this CDR3. The genes are TRBV5-1 and TRBJ2-1; 7 bases align to TRBD2. Trimming cost V 4 bases and J 1 base; bases outside gene matches: 2. The CDR3 runs 14 residues. CDR1 SGHRS and CDR2 YFSETQ come from the germline V gene. CDR3 nucleotide sequence: TGCGCCAGCAGCCTTAGCGGGTCCTACAATGAGCAGTTCTTC. This gives the protein CASSLSGSYNEQFF.

The chain recombines TRBV7-6 with TRBJ2-2; TRBD2 matches at 9 bases. J gave up 6 bases and V 1 base, and 3 bases lay outside the gene matches. Germline CDR1 and CDR2: SGHVS and FNYEAQ. This CDR3 contains 15 residues. CDR3 DNA: TGTGCCAGCAGCTTAGGAGCGGGAGGTGCCGGGGAGCTGTTTTTT. Translated: CASSLGAGGAGELFF.

The J gene is TRBJ1-2, the V gene TRBV3-1 (or the pseudogene TRBV3-2); D not certain. This CDR3 contains 13 residues. V was cut by 1 base and J by 4 bases, with 7 bases left in between. Per the germline V gene, CDR1 is LGHDT and CDR2 is YNNKEL (reference sequence). For the CDR3, the DNA is TGTGCCAGCAGCCAAGGCAGGTTCTATGGCTACACCTTC. It specifies CASSQGRFYGYTF.

The chain is built from TRBV5-1 and TRBJ1-1, with 11 bases that match TRBD1. CDR3 size: 14 residues. V lost 3 bases and J lost 3; bases outside the gene matches: 1. The V gene's germline CDR1 is SGHRS and CDR2 YFSETQ. The CDR3 loop reads CASSWGQGDTEAFF. The CDR3 bases are TGCGCCAGCAGCTGGGGACAGGGGGACACTGAAGCTTTCTTT.

This clone was seen just once. CDR3 sequence: CAISESSDLRGYTF. The CDR3 DNA follows: TGTGCCATCAGTGAGTCGAGTGATTTGAGGGGCTACACCTTC. The gene calls are TRBV10-3 and TRBJ1-2, with D unclear. This CDR3 spans 14 amino acids. Germline-derived CDR1 and CDR2 are ENHRY and SYGVKD. V was pared by 0 bases and J by 8 bases, with 13 bases between.

The J gene is TRBJ1-2, the V gene TRBV4-3; a possible D gene is TRBD1 (5 bases). V was pared by 0 bases and J by 6 bases, with 14 bases between. The CDR3 loop spans 15 amino acids. Germline V gives CDR1 LGHNA, CDR2 YSLEER. The CDR3 region has the DNA TGCGCCAGCAGCCAAGATGGGGGGGTTGCGGATGGCTACACCTTC. Amino acids: CASSQDGGVADGYTF.

The V and J genes are TRBV7-8 and TRBJ2-1; 16 positions agree with TRBD2. Germline V CDR1 and CDR2: SGHVS, FQNEAQ. The CDR3 length is 17 residues. With 7 bases clipped from V and 2 bases from J, the junction kept 5 bases outside the gene matches. CDR3 loop: CASTPGLAGGPYNEQFF. In DNA, the CDR3 is TGTGCCAGCACCCCGGGACTAGCGGGAGGGCCCTACAATGAGCAGTTCTTC.

The V gene is TRBV15, the J gene TRBJ1-4; no clear D gene. This CDR3 has 17 amino acids. CDR1 and CDR2 from the germline V gene are LNHNV and YYDKDF (reference sequence). With 1 base removed from V and 8 bases from J, the gap between germline ends came to 20 bases. In nucleotides, the CDR3 is TGTGCCACCAGCAGAGGCCCCCTCCGGGGAGCGGTCGAAAAACTGTTTTTT. As protein: CATSRGPLRGAVEKLFF.

The V gene is TRBV3-1 (or the pseudogene TRBV3-2), the J gene TRBJ2-4, with 8 bases that match TRBD2. V dropped 0 bases and J dropped 2; count of bases not matched to a gene: 12. Germline CDR1 reads LGHDT; CDR2 reads YNNKEL (reference sequence). The CDR3 has 19 residues. The CDR3 nucleotides are TGTGCCAGCAGCCAAGAGGCCGGGGGGGCCCGTCTAACCAAAAACATTCAGTACTTC. Translating gives CASSQEAGGARLTKNIQYF.

V is TRBV5-6 and J is TRBJ1-1; perhaps TRBD1 as D (6 bases). Per germline, CDR1 SGHDT and CDR2 YYEEEE. CDR3 length: 15 residues. V lost 4 bases and J lost 2, with 15 bases in between. The CDR3 bases are TGTGCCAGCAGCGTAAGATGGACAGCTAACACTGAAGCTTTCTTT. Translated, it gives CASSVRWTANTEAFF.

The V call is TRBV7-9, the J call TRBJ2-1, with no clear D. In germline, CDR1 is SEHNR, CDR2 FQNEAQ (reference sequence). V lost 4 bases, J lost 3 bases, and 22 bases lay in between. The CDR3 covers 18 residues. As DNA, the CDR3 is TGTGCCAGCAGCTCCATTAGCCACCCCGGGTTGGACTACAATGAGCAGTTCTTC. Translating gives CASSSISHPGLDYNEQFF.

J is TRBJ1-1 and V is TRBV30; D is uncertain. Per the germline V gene, CDR1 is GTSNPN and CDR2 is SVGIG (reference sequence). V was pared by 0 bases and J by 5 bases, with 10 bases between. This CDR3 is built from 13 residues. In nucleotides, the CDR3 is TGTGCCTGGAGTGTACAGAGTTCGACTGAAGCTTTCTTT. Translated, it gives CAWSVQSSTEAFF.

This chain links TRBV2 with TRBJ1-5; 7 bases align to TRBD1. The CDR3 covers 14 residues. CDR1 is SNHLY, CDR2 FYNNEI, per germline. J was trimmed by 4 bases and V by 2 bases; bases with no gene match: 2. Written as DNA, the CDR3 is TGTGCCAGCAGTGAAAGGGACAGAAATCAGCCCCAGCATTTT. Residues: CASSERDRNQPQHF.

CDR3 residues: CASSSLSGTEAFF. CDR3 bases: TGTGCCAGCAGCTCCCTCTCGGGGACTGAAGCTTTCTTT. The rearrangement uses TRBV11-3 and TRBJ1-1, with unresolved D. The length of the CDR3 is 13 residues. Germline CDR1 is SGHNT and CDR2 is YENEEA. Trimming left V 4 bases short and J 5 bases short, with 11 bases between.

The V call is TRBV3-1 (or the pseudogene TRBV3-2), the J call TRBJ2-5; 9 bases match TRBD2. CDR1 is LGHDT, CDR2 YNNKEL, per germline (reference sequence). The CDR3 loop spans 15 amino acids. V dropped 6 bases and J dropped 6; count of bases not matched to a gene: 11. DNA for the CDR3: TGTGCCAGCAGAAACAGCGGGAGGTCGCTCCAGACCCAGTACTTC. Residues: CASRNSGRSLQTQYF.

This rearrangement joins TRBV7-2 to TRBJ2-3, with 10 bases fitting TRBD2. The V segment lost 0 bases and the J segment 4 bases; nucleotides outside the gene matches: 4. The CDR3 consists of 16 residues. Germline assignment: CDR1 SGHTA and CDR2 FQGNSA. The CDR3 DNA follows: TGTGCCAGCAGCTTAGCAGGGCTAGCGGGAGCAGATACGCAGTATTTT. The encoded protein is CASSLAGLAGADTQYF.

CDR3 sequence: CASSIASGTEYYGYTF. The CDR3 DNA is TGTGCCAGTAGTATAGCGTCCGGGACAGAGTACTATGGCTACACCTTC. V is TRBV19 and J is TRBJ1-2; 7 nucleotides match TRBD1. Germline CDR1 LNHDA, CDR2 SQIVND (reference sequence). V shed 1 base and J 3 bases; nucleotides not matched to a gene: 8. The CDR3 runs 16 residues.

The V gene is TRBV11-1, the J gene TRBJ2-5; no reliable D call. Per the germline V gene, CDR1 is SGHAT and CDR2 is FQDESV (reference sequence). Trimming took 5 bases from V and 5 from J, leaving 9 bases between them. The CDR3 covers 12 residues. The CDR3, as DNA: TGTGCCAGCAGCCCCCAGGTGGAGACCCAGTACTTC. This encodes CASSPQVETQYF.

CDR3 nucleotide sequence: TGCAGCGTTGACAGGGGAGATGGCTACACCTTC. Its translation: CSVDRGDGYTF. The V and J genes are TRBV29-1 and TRBJ1-2; D perhaps matches TRBD1 (6 bases). This CDR3 comprises 11 residues. V gave up 3 bases and J gave up 6 bases, with 8 bases separating them. Germline V gene data show CDR1 as SQVTM and CDR2 as ANQGSEA.

The chain joins TRBV5-6 to TRBJ2-5, with D possibly being TRBD2 (6 bases). The V and J ends lost 6 bases and 5 bases respectively, with 11 bases between them. Per germline, CDR1 SGHDT and CDR2 YYEEEE. There are 12 residues in the CDR3. CDR3 residues: CASKTSRETQYF. DNA for the CDR3: TGTGCCAGCAAGACTAGTCGTGAGACCCAGTACTTC.

V usage is TRBV5-1 and J usage is TRBJ2-1; 8 bases are a match to TRBD1. This CDR3 contains 13 residues. Germline loops: CDR1 SGHRS, CDR2 YFSETQ. J lost 9 bases, V lost 5 bases, and 7 bases had no gene match. Here the CDR3 DNA reads TGCGCCAGCAGGCCCTTAGGGACAGGTGAGCAGTTCTTC. It specifies CASRPLGTGEQFF.